This T cell receptor (beta chain) was retrieved from a study of blood T cell repertoires in COVID-19. Study in general: Italy, Spain and the United States were the sources of the convalescent and acute COVID-19 samples. From T cells, B-cell-depleted T cells, or PBMCs came the material, which was cDNA or gDNA.

There are 16 residues in the CDR3. Germline values: CDR1 LNHDA, CDR2 SQIVND (reference sequence). Trimming removed 3 bases from V and 2 bases from J; junction bases left unmatched: 5. Authors' data handling: From reference gene primer amplification, estimates of nucleated cell counts were derived. Assay used: immunoSEQ multiplex PCR; TCRdb lists only in-frame clones, some missing. V and J calls and clone size follow that table, whereas D and trimming were derived from the DNA. The sample includes around 150,000 clones, over 65% seen only once; the top ten take roughly 8.6%. This clone was seen only a few times.

The sequenced sample was peripheral blood. The clonotype was recovered from a man in his sixties with acute or convalescent COVID-19. The chain is built from TRBV19 and TRBJ2-7; the match to TRBD2 covers 12 bases. CDR3 region: CASSMTSGGYTYEQYF. CDR3 nucleotide sequence: TGTGCCAGTAGTATGACTAGCGGGGGATACACCTACGAGCAGTACTTC.